The rows below give T cell receptor beta chains drawn from one sample of a study of cytomegalovirus exposure and HLA in healthy donors. Repertoires were generated with immunoSEQ multiplex PCR, while TCRdb's copy carries only in-frame clones and drops some. The sample lists around 94,000 clones; approximately 77% were seen once. The material sequenced was PBMCs. These TCRs come from a woman aged 40 to 50 in good health and CMV-seronegative. The CDR3 runs from the conserved cysteine through the conserved F or W. Size is stated for part of the rows, as once, few or many counts, or as a class when the clone is expanded.

j_call,clone_size,v_call,cdr3_aa
TRBJ1-1,.,TRBV6-4,CASTLTGGRGEASF
TRBJ2-2,.,TRBV15,CATRNPSSGGSSGELFF
TRBJ1-1,.,TRBV5-6,CASSSGTVATEAFF
TRBJ2-3,.,TRBV7-2,CASSLVGTAGGSTDTQYF
TRBJ2-3,.,TRBV7-3,CGSSLGPTDTQYF
TRBJ2-7,.,TRBV6-5,CASSPSGGKIYEQYF
TRBJ2-3,.,TRBV30,CAPNGGPSTDTQYF
TRBJ2-1,.,TRBV29-1,CSVVGRQGSKYNEQFF
TRBJ1-3,.,TRBV5-6,CASTTGGNTIYF
TRBJ2-2,.,TRBV9,CASSVAYRPLAGELFF
TRBJ1-2,.,TRBV19,CASSGTGTNYGYTF
TRBJ1-5,.,TRBV2,CASSENEGGNQPQHF
TRBJ1-6,few,TRBV15,CATSRDILSYNSPLHF
TRBJ1-1,few,TRBV6-6,CASSYLQGGNTEAFF
TRBJ2-5,.,TRBV4-1,CASSQVEEAEETQYF
TRBJ1-5,few,TRBV4-1,CASSLGDRYNQPQHF
TRBJ2-2,.,TRBV30,CAWSVYWTGELFF
TRBJ1-6,.,TRBV30,CAWREISSHNSPLHF
TRBJ1-2,few,TRBV4-1,CASSQVPEGGDGGYGYTF
TRBJ1-3,.,TRBV14,CASQSQGSGNTIYF
TRBJ1-2,.,TRBV19,CASSPDRTYGYTF
TRBJ1-5,few,TRBV21-1,CASTSSREISNQPQHF
TRBJ1-1,once,TRBV4-3,CASSQVLGAGTEAFF
TRBJ1-1,.,TRBV11-1,CASSSTGGVGAFF
TRBJ2-7,once,TRBV10-2,CASSPDTYEQYF
TRBJ1-6,.,TRBV2,CASRAESSPLHF
TRBJ1-5,.,TRBV5-8,CASSSPGQGLRDQPQHF
TRBJ1-1,.,TRBV7-8,CASSLGARGVPTEAFF
TRBJ1-2,.,TRBV9,CASSLLQGVAGYTF
TRBJ2-1,few,TRBV14,CASSQRDTNEQFF